Only a few counts were recorded for the clone carrying this T cell receptor beta chain. Naive CD8 libraries were made from around 18,000 to 910,000 sorted cells, and they used 10%, 30% or 50% RNA. Naive CD8 T cells were FACS-sorted by CD8+CD4-CCR7+CD45RA+ markers. This sample is part of a study of molecular identifiers for immune sequencing clone quantification. TCRdb recomputed calls from the PCR reads with MiXCR, one row per CDR3 protein. Among just under 650,000 distinct CDR3 sequences listed, around 20% were seen once. V lost 5 bases and J 7 bases, leaving 12 bases between the germline ends. The CDR3 is made up of 13 amino acids. Per the germline V gene, CDR1 is LNHDA and CDR2 is SQIVND (reference sequence).

The sequence was collected from a human donor in good health. Some libraries in this study had Jurkat cell RNA spiked in. The chain employs TRBV19 and TRBJ1-5; D ambiguous. The sequencing input was naive CD8+ T cells from blood, with Jurkat cell RNA spiked in. Regarding subset: FACS-sorted CD8+CD4-CCR7+CD45RA+ naive T cells. CDR3 sequence (DNA): TGTGCCAGTAGTGTGGGTTGGCAACAGCCCCAGCATTTT. It encodes CASSVGWQQPQHF. Looking up the rest from reference TRBV19 and TRBJ1-5 gives the full variable domain: DGGITQSPKYLFRKEGQNVTLSCEQNLNHDAMYWYRQDPGQGLRLIYYSQIVNDFQKGDIAEGYSVSREKKESFPLTVTSAQKNPTAFYLCASSVGWQQPQHFGDGTRLSIL.